The entry below describes one T cell receptor beta chain. PCR involved 60 Vbeta and 13 Jbeta primers. The data were produced by immunoSEQ multiplex PCR, yet TCRdb's version contains in-frame clones alone and is incomplete. The data hold about 190,000 clones, with roughly 80% observed a single time. The data stem from a study of cytomegalovirus exposure and HLA in healthy donors. The CDR3 extends over 15 amino acids. Germline values: CDR1 SGHTA, CDR2 FQGNSA. Trimming at V came to 5 bases and at J to 6 bases, leaving 7 bases not matched to a gene. The origin of this receptor is a man aged 35-49 years in good health and CMV-seropositive. The sample taken for sequencing was PBMCs. The V and J genes are TRBV7-2 and TRBJ1-6, with 7 bases that match TRBD1. CDR3 DNA sequence: TGTGCCAGCAGCCTTCTCGGACAGGTTAATTCACCCCTCCACTTT. Translating it yields CASSLLGQVNSPLHF.